This TCR beta chain was sequenced for a study of radiation and T cells in renal cell carcinoma. Trimming pared 2 bases from V and 7 bases from J, leaving 9 bases between. The CDR3 has 14 residues. Germline-derived CDR1 and CDR2 are MNHEY and SMNVEV (reference sequence). Time point of the sample: baseline pretreatment blood. Treatment: 15 Gy SBRT to primary tumor, nephrectomy 4 weeks later. Radiation-treated patients gave blood at baseline, week 2 and week 4. TCRdb keeps only in-frame clones here, not all; method: immunoSEQ multiplex PCR. Among 130,000 to 150,000 clones listed, less than 90% were seen once.

The rearrangement links TRBV27 to TRBJ1-6, with no clear D. The material sequenced was blood, taken from a patient whose treatment included radiotherapy and nephrectomy. The clonotype was recovered from a woman in her 70s with renal cell carcinoma. The CDR3: CASSLTPSNSPLHF. In nucleotides, the CDR3 is TGTGCCAGCAGTTTAACCCCTTCAAATTCACCCCTCCACTTT.